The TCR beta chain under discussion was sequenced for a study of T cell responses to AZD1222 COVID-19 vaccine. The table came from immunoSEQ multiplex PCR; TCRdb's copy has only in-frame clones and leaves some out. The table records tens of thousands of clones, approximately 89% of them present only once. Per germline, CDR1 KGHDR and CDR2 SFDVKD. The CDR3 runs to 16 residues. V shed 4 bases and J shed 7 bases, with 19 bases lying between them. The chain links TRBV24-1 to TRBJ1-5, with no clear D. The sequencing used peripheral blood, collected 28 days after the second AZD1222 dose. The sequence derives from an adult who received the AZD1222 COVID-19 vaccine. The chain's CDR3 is CATSDRRYISVQPQHF. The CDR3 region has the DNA TGTGCCACCAGTGACAGACGGTATATTTCGGTGCAGCCCCAGCATTTT.